These 29 T cell receptor beta chains originate from one sample sequenced in a study of vaccination effects on CD4 cells after COVID-19. These receptors are not linked to any known antigen. Expansion of antigen-specific CD4+ T cells with viral peptide pools was carried out by the ViraFEST assay before sequencing. Culturing for roughly 9 days preceded CD4+ T cell isolation. Recipients of the vaccine had no prior SARS-CoV-2 infection and negative nucleocapsid antibodies. Profiled with immunoSEQ multiplex PCR; TCRdb holds only in-frame clones, not every one. The sample contains tens of thousands of clones, 70% of which appear only once. Sequencing was performed on CD4+ T cells from PBMCs cultured with HCoV-OC43 spike peptides, taken before COVID-19 vaccination. Indicated subset: HCoV-OC43 spike overlapping peptide pool stimulation. These receptors all stem from a human donor who received a COVID-19 vaccine.

The chain has TRBV5-1 and TRBJ1-5; no definite D call. CDR1 and CDR2 (germline): SGHRS, YFSETQ. V lost 0 bases and J lost 5, with 12 bases in between. The CDR3 spans 15 residues. DNA of the CDR3: TGCGCCAGCAGCTTGGGAGGGCAAGCTGATCAGCCCCAGCATTTT. Amino acid sequence: CASSLGGQADQPQHF.

A word on this clone: The junction departs from germline at one end; a sequencing error may be responsible. V usage is TRBV4-2 and J usage is TRBJ1-3; 8 bases are a match to TRBD1. This CDR3 spans 16 amino acids. Germline CDR1 LGHNA, CDR2 YNFKEQ. CDR3 loop: CASSKETGGSGNTIYF. In DNA form, the CDR3 reads TGTGCCAGCAGCAAAGAAACAGGGGGCTCTGGAAACACCATATATTTT.

The rearrangement uses TRBV18 and TRBJ2-7, with 9 bases fitting TRBD2. With V trimmed by 1 base and J by 2 bases, 3 bases remained unmatched. The germline CDR1 and CDR2 sequences are KGHSH and LQKENI. This CDR3 region has 15 residues. CDR3 residues: CASSPRAGGPYEQYF. The DNA for the CDR3 is TGTGCCAGCTCACCACGGGCGGGGGGGCCCTACGAGCAGTACTTC.

This chain joins TRBV7-2 and TRBJ1-2, with TRBD1 as a possible D gene (5 bases). Trimming stripped 5 bases from V and 8 bases from J, with 15 bases between. Germline V CDR1 and CDR2: SGHTA, FQGNSA. CDR3 size: 13 residues. The CDR3 reads CASSVQGTGGYTF. CDR3 coding DNA: TGTGCCAGCAGCGTTCAGGGTACCGGGGGCTACACCTTC.

The chain joins TRBV5-1 to TRBJ1-5; D perhaps matches TRBD1 (5 bases). The CDR3 is 16 residues long. Trimming left V 4 bases short and J 6 bases short, with 20 bases between. Germline assignment: CDR1 SGHRS and CDR2 YFSETQ. The CDR3 coding sequence is TGCGCCAGCAGCCCCGGGGGGGGACCAGGTTTTCAGCCCCAGCATTTT. Its translation: CASSPGGGPGFQPQHF.

This clone was detected only once. The chain links TRBV19 to TRBJ1-1; TRBD1 is a possible D gene (5 bases). Germline V lookup: CDR1 LNHDA, CDR2 SQIVND (reference sequence). The CDR3 covers 15 residues. V lost 5 bases and J 0 bases, leaving 13 bases between the germline ends. The CDR3 here is CASSSVPRVNTEAFF. DNA of the CDR3: TGTGCCAGTAGTTCCGTCCCCAGGGTGAACACTGAAGCTTTCTTT.

This clone turned up a few times. This chain links TRBV6-1 with TRBJ1-1; maybe TRBD1 (5 bases). Germline V gives CDR1 MNHNS, CDR2 SASEGT. The CDR3 runs 15 residues. The V end was cut by 3 bases, the J end by 3 bases, with 14 bases between. The CDR3 is CASSDRGLSDTEAFF. The DNA for the CDR3 is TGTGCCAGCAGTGATCGGGGCCTCTCGGACACTGAAGCTTTCTTT.

The J gene is TRBJ1-1, the V gene TRBV7-9; D is undetermined. The CDR3 is made up of 15 amino acids. Germline loops: CDR1 SEHNR, CDR2 FQNEAQ (reference sequence). Trimming left V 5 bases short and J 5 bases short, with 18 bases between. CDR3 amino acids: CASSPTPPQGTEAFF. The DNA of the CDR3 is TGTGCCAGCAGCCCGACCCCCCCGCAAGGGACTGAAGCTTTCTTT. Full variable domain (remainder filled in from reference TRBV7-9 and TRBJ1-1): DTGVSQNPRHKITKRGQNVTFRCDPISEHNRLYWYRQTLGQGPEFLTYFQNEAQLEKSRLLSDRFSAERPKGSFSTLEIQRTEQGDSAMYLCASSPTPPQGTEAFFGQGTRLTVV.

This clone was seen a few times. The same CDR3 also results from other DNA sequences found in this sample. The CDR3: CASSLGGGSNQPQHF. CDR3 DNA: TGTGCCAGCAGCTTGGGAGGGGGGAGCAATCAGCCCCAGCATTTT. The chain employs TRBV5-6 and TRBJ1-5, with TRBD1 as a possible D gene (6 bases). V was clipped by 0 bases and J by 1 base, with 8 bases between them. The CDR3 totals 15 residues. Per germline, CDR1 SGHDT and CDR2 YYEEEE.

The V gene is TRBV3-1 (or the pseudogene TRBV3-2), the J gene TRBJ2-5; D is uncertain. CDR1 is LGHDT and CDR2 is YNNKEL in the germline V gene (reference sequence). This CDR3 region has 14 residues. Trimming removed 2 bases at V and 4 bases at J, with 11 bases between. CDR3 amino acids: CASSQRPWGETQYF. The CDR3 region has the DNA TGTGCCAGCAGCCAACGACCCTGGGGAGAGACCCAGTACTTC.

The J gene is TRBJ1-5, the V gene TRBV6-2 or TRBV6-3, with D tentatively TRBD1 (5 bases). Germline CDR1 reads MNHEY; CDR2 reads SVGEGT. The CDR3 is 15 amino acids. V was shortened by 3 bases and J by 5 bases, with 14 bases between the two germline ends. CDR3 in DNA: TGTGCCAGCAGTTATTCTGTTGGGGCAGATCAGCCCCAGCATTTT. This codes for CASSYSVGADQPQHF.

The chain has TRBV6-6 and TRBJ1-5; the match to TRBD1 covers 7 bases. CDR3 length equals 18 residues. The J segment lost 2 bases and the V segment lost 5 bases, leaving 15 bases of the junction unmatched. Germline assignment: CDR1 MNHNY and CDR2 SVGAGI (reference sequence). The CDR3 nucleotides read TGTGCCAGCAGTCGATTCGGGGACAGTTTTAGTGGCAATCAGCCCCAGCATTTT. Translation: CASSRFGDSFSGNQPQHF.

V usage is TRBV3-1 (or the pseudogene TRBV3-2) and J usage is TRBJ1-5; D gene unclear. Germline CDR1 LGHDT, CDR2 YNNKEL (reference sequence). The CDR3 totals 15 residues. V was trimmed by 0 bases and J by 3 bases, leaving 9 bases between them. CDR3 DNA: TGTGCCAGCAGCCAAGACAGGCGGAACAATCAGCCCCAGCATTTT. Translating gives CASSQDRRNNQPQHF.

This clone was detected a few times. CDR3 sequence: CSARTSGSLYF. CDR3 nucleotides: TGCAGTGCTAGAACTAGCGGGAGTTTGTATTTT. The gene calls are TRBV20-1 and TRBJ2-3; 11 bases match TRBD2. Germline CDR1 and CDR2: DFQATT and SNEGSKA (reference sequence). Trimming removed 2 bases from V and 14 bases from J; junction bases left unmatched: 3. CDR3 length: 11 amino acids.

This clone was seen only a few times. The chain has TRBV2 and TRBJ1-1; no clear D gene. Trimming pared 4 bases from V and 1 base from J, leaving 13 bases between. The CDR3 runs 15 residues. Germline CDR1 and CDR2: SNHLY and FYNNEI. This CDR3 is CASSAALSWNTEAFF. The CDR3 bases are TGTGCCAGCAGTGCAGCACTTTCTTGGAACACTGAAGCTTTCTTT.

This rearrangement joins TRBV18 to TRBJ1-3; weak D call: TRBD1 (5 bases). Trimming cost V 1 base and J 4 bases, with 11 bases left between them. This CDR3 is built from 15 residues. CDR1 is KGHSH and CDR2 is LQKENI in the germline V gene. The CDR3 reads CASSPQGKAGNTIYF. DNA for the CDR3: TGTGCCAGCTCACCACAGGGGAAAGCGGGAAACACCATATATTTT. The complete variable domain, with remaining parts taken from reference TRBV18 and TRBJ1-3, reads NAGVMQNPRHLVRRRGQEARLRCSPMKGHSHVYWYRQLPEEGLKFMVYLQKENIIDESGMPKERFSAEFPKEGPSILRIQQVVRGDSAAYFCASSPQGKAGNTIYFGEGSWLTVV.

The genes are TRBV2 and TRBJ1-1; maybe TRBD1 (5 bases). With 8 bases removed from V and 3 bases from J, the gap between germline ends came to 16 bases. CDR3 size: 14 residues. Germline-derived CDR1 and CDR2 are SNHLY and FYNNEI. In DNA, the CDR3 is TGTGCCAGCCAGAGGGACGGGGGGGACACTGAAGCTTTCTTT. Its translation is CASQRDGGDTEAFF.

The genes are TRBV19 and TRBJ1-4; no firm D call. Looked up from germline, CDR1 is LNHDA and CDR2 is SQIVND (reference sequence). The CDR3 is 14 amino acids. With 6 bases removed from V and 6 bases from J, the gap between germline ends came to 14 bases. The CDR3 DNA follows: TGTGCCAGTAGGCCCTTAGCCGGGTATGAAAAACTGTTTTTT. Encoded protein: CASRPLAGYEKLFF.

The chain uses TRBV5-8 and TRBJ2-3; D unresolved. Trimming cost V 5 bases and J 3 bases, with 10 bases left between them. The length of the CDR3 is 13 residues. Looked up from germline, CDR1 is SGHTS and CDR2 is YDEGEE. The CDR3 DNA sequence: TGTGCCAGCAGGGACCAGAATACAGATACGCAGTATTTT. Residues: CASRDQNTDTQYF.

The gene calls are TRBV12-3 or TRBV12-4 and TRBJ1-1; D is possibly TRBD1 (5 bases). This CDR3 region has 11 residues. The germline V and J ends were trimmed by 6 bases and 7 bases, with 9 bases remaining between them. The DNA of the CDR3 is TGTGCCAGCAGGGGGACGGTTGAAGCTTTCTTT. Its translation is CASRGTVEAFF.

The chain recombines TRBV7-9 with TRBJ1-2; D gene uncertain. Germline loops: CDR1 SEHNR, CDR2 FQNEAQ (reference sequence). The CDR3 is 15 residues long. The V gene lost 2 bases and the J gene lost 3 bases, with 13 bases spanning the gap. The CDR3 coding sequence is TGTGCCAGCAGCTTAAGTCTAGGGTGGGACTATGGCTACACCTTC. This gives the protein CASSLSLGWDYGYTF.

The V call is TRBV5-6, the J call TRBJ1-1; no reliable D call. V lost 4 bases and J lost 8, with 9 bases in between. The germline gives CDR1 SGHDT, CDR2 YYEEEE. The CDR3 has 11 amino acids. The CDR3 coding sequence is TGTGCCAGCAGCCGCGCCTGGGAAGCTTTCTTT. Translated: CASSRAWEAFF. The full variable domain, rest sourced from reference TRBV5-6 and TRBJ1-1, is DAGVTQSPTHLIKTRGQQVTLRCSPKSGHDTVSWYQQALGQGPQFIFQYYEEEERQRGNFPDRFSGHQFPNYSSELNVNALLLGDSALYLCASSRAWEAFFGQGTRLTVV.

The chain has TRBV19 and TRBJ2-7, with 7 bases that match TRBD2. V was pared by 3 bases and J by 2 bases, with 4 bases of the junction left unmatched. CDR3 length equals 14 residues. CDR1 LNHDA and CDR2 SQIVND come from the germline V gene (reference sequence). CDR3 nucleotide sequence: TGTGCCAGTAGTATTATGAGCGGGGCCTACGAGCAGTACTTC. It encodes CASSIMSGAYEQYF.

The chain couples TRBV4-3 to TRBJ2-5; 9 bases align to TRBD2. The CDR3 totals 15 residues. In germline, CDR1 is LGHNA, CDR2 YSLEER. J gave up 7 bases and V 0 bases, and 6 bases lay outside the gene matches. The CDR3 DNA reads TGCGCCAGCAGCCAAGAGGCCAGCGGGGGGATGACCCAGTACTTC. It specifies CASSQEASGGMTQYF.

Regarding this clone: One end of the junction is discordant with germline, which a read error may explain. Here the CDR3 reads CASSEDFLGTIF. The CDR3 nucleotides are TGTGCCAGCAGTGAAGATTTTTTGGGAACAATCTTC. This sequence joins TRBV6-1 and TRBJ2-1; D is uncertain. The CDR3 spans 12 residues. The germline gives CDR1 MNHNS, CDR2 SASEGT.

In its sample, this clone was seen a few times. V usage is TRBV2 and J usage is TRBJ1-2, with D possibly being TRBD1 (6 bases). Germline V gives CDR1 SNHLY, CDR2 FYNNEI. Trimming removed 6 bases at V and 2 bases at J, with 10 bases between. This CDR3 contains 13 residues. This chain's CDR3 is CASSAGTNYGYTF. CDR3 sequence (DNA): TGTGCCAGCAGCGCCGGGACAAACTATGGCTACACCTTC.

CDR3 nucleotide sequence: TGTGCCAGCAGTTCTCTCCGGGACAGGGGGATTAGGGAGCAGTACTTC. It is translated as CASSSLRDRGIREQYF. This rearrangement joins TRBV6-5 to TRBJ2-7, with 11 bases fitting TRBD1. After removal of 4 bases from V and 7 bases from J, the junction contained 12 bases not matched to a gene. Germline-derived CDR1 and CDR2 are MNHEY and SVGAGI. The CDR3 is 16 residues long.

The chain joins TRBV6-5 to TRBJ1-1; 7 bases align to TRBD1. This CDR3 region has 15 residues. Germline V gives CDR1 MNHEY, CDR2 SVGAGI. The trim removed 6 bases at V and 3 bases at J, leaving 10 bases unmatched. DNA for the CDR3: TGTGCCAGCAGGACAGGGCACGATGGGTACACTGAAGCTTTCTTT. Residues: CASRTGHDGYTEAFF.

The V call is TRBV10-3, the J call TRBJ2-1, with D possibly TRBD2 on 5 matching bases. This CDR3 has 12 amino acids. The V end was cut by 2 bases, the J end by 9 bases, with 8 bases between. The germline V gene has CDR1 ENHRY and CDR2 SYGVKD. DNA for the CDR3: TGTGCCATCAGTGAGCTAGCCACTGAGCAGTTCTTC. Translation gives CAISELATEQFF.